This TCR beta chain was profiled in a study of blood T cell repertoires in COVID-19. Study at large: Nucleic acid was either cDNA or gDNA, and it came from T cells, B-cell-depleted T cells, or PBMCs.

V dropped 6 bases and J dropped 3; count of bases not matched to a gene: 10. This CDR3 has 16 amino acids. Germline loops: CDR1 SNHLY, CDR2 FYNNEI. Per the original data handling: How many nucleated cells were present was estimated from reference gene primer amplification. Profiling relied on immunoSEQ multiplex PCR, and the TCRdb table lists in-frame clones only, not all of them. The V and J calls and the clone size are those of that table, but D and trimming were determined from the DNA. The top ten hold roughly a sixth of the sample, which has a few hundred thousand clones, about 85% seen once. The participants were between about 18 and 90 years old and came from some 25 US areas. Clinical history reported by participants formed the basis on which cohorts were assigned.

The chain combines TRBV2 with TRBJ1-3; 8 bases agree with TRBD1. Sequencing was performed on PBMCs or T cells enriched from blood (not recorded which). This sequence was found in a man between 40 and 49 years old who had recovered from COVID-19. This chain's CDR3 is CASSRSGGEFGNTIYF. Written as DNA, the CDR3 is TGTGCCAGCAGCCGGTCAGGGGGCGAGTTTGGAAACACCATATATTTT.